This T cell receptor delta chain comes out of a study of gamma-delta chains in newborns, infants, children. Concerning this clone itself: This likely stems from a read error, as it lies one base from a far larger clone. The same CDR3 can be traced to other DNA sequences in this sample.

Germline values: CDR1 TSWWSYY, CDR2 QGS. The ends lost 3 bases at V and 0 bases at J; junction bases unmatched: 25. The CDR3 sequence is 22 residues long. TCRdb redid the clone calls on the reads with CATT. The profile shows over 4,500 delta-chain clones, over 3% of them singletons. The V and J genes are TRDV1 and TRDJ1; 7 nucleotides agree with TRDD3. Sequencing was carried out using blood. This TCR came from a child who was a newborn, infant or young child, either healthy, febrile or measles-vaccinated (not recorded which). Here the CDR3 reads CALGDLTGGYADALLYTDKLIF. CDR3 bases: TGTGCTCTTGGGGACCTTACTGGTGGATACGCCGACGCCTTACTATACACCGATAAACTCATCTTT.